The T cell receptor beta chain described here comes from a study of T cell repertoires in cytomegalovirus infection. Background on the study: Carrying CMV and the relevant HLA type showed in public TCR beta signatures.

TCRdb re-called the reads through MiXCR, storing one row per CDR3 protein. The sample holds some 680,000 distinct CDR3 sequences, approximately 40% seen once. This clonotype has just a few counts. V dropped 1 base and J dropped 1 base, with 24 bases sitting between them. There are 20 residues in the CDR3. From germline, CDR1 is LGHNA and CDR2 YNFKEQ. Material: PBMCs. The sequence was collected from a human donor in good health (CMV status not recorded). Some clones in this sample may be carry-over from other donors' samples. The chain links TRBV4-2 to TRBJ2-3; D is unresolved. CDR3 loop: CASSQALFPEVPAGTDTQYF. CDR3 nucleotide sequence: TGTGCCAGCAGCCAAGCCCTCTTCCCTGAGGTCCCGGCTGGCACAGATACGCAGTATTTT.